This T cell receptor (beta chain) came from a study of human T cells and chemical hapten exposure. Time point indicated: patch test 2, 6 weeks after DPC sensitization. Specified treatment: therapeutic diphenylcyclopropenone sensitization with weekly scalp DPC. Before extraction, the whole blood was not fractionated, and total RNA was taken from it. This clonotype occurred a few times. The antigen remains unidentified. Original data processing: Between 23,224 and 690,600 TCRs appeared in each sample, and the median stood at around 92,000. MiXCR, run by TCRdb on the RACE reads, gives a single entry per CDR3 protein. These V and J calls originate from TCRdb's pipeline instead of the authors' own analysis. Altogether 350,000 to 400,000 distinct CDR3 sequences are present, roughly 6.3% being singletons, with the ten largest covering about 5%. Whole-study findings and limits: Donors, who had alopecia, may show an immune response that differs from healthy people's.

The sample was whole blood, taken in connection with sensitization to the hapten diphenylcyclopropenone (DPC). This sequence was found in a woman younger than 30 with alopecia areata. Some clones in this sample may be carry-over from other donors' samples.

CDR3 sequence: CSARGGAGWNTEAFF. CDR3 nucleotide sequence: TGCAGTGCTAGAGGAGGGGCAGGGTGGAACACTGAAGCTTTCTTT. The chain carries TRBV20-1 and TRBJ1-1; D perhaps matches TRBD1 (5 bases). V was clipped by 1 base and J by 1 base, with 13 bases between them. The CDR3 is 15 residues long. Germline CDR1 reads DFQATT; CDR2 reads SNEGSKA (reference sequence).